A selection of T cell receptor beta chains follows, all from one sample in a study of CD8 T cell repertoires and HIV-1 epitope variants. No antigens are known for them. Profiling relied on immunoSEQ multiplex PCR, and the TCRdb table lists in-frame clones only, not all of them. The table includes around 3,600 clones, roughly 74% detected once. Sequencing was performed on cultured CD8+ T cells derived from PBMCs. The receptors originated from a male donor with HIV. The CDR3 runs from the conserved cysteine through the conserved F or W. A D gene is named only where the DNA matches it firmly. The size field is filled for only some rows; it gives once, few, many or a size class.

clone_size: few
j_call: TRBJ1-1
v_call: TRBV28
d_call: .
cdr3_nt: TGTGCCAGCAGTTTATTGGGTAGGACTGAAGCTTTCTTT
cdr3_aa: CASSLLGRTEAFF

clone_size: .
j_call: TRBJ2-3
v_call: TRBV2
d_call: .
cdr3_nt: TGTGCCAGCAGTGAAGGGGGGGACGCGGATACGCAGTATTTT
cdr3_aa: CASSEGGDADTQYF

clone_size: .
j_call: TRBJ2-5
v_call: TRBV6-6
d_call: .
cdr3_nt: TGTGCCAGCAGTTGGGTGGGAGATGGCGAGACCCAGTACTTC
cdr3_aa: CASSWVGDGETQYF

clone_size: .
j_call: TRBJ2-7
v_call: TRBV28
d_call: .
cdr3_nt: TGTGCCAGCAGTCCACGGACAAGCAGGTACGAGCAGTACTTC
cdr3_aa: CASSPRTSRYEQYF

clone_size: .
j_call: TRBJ1-1
v_call: TRBV4-3
d_call: .
cdr3_nt: TGCGCCAGCAGCCAAGGAAGGACGCCGGGTGAAGCTTTCTTT
cdr3_aa: CASSQGRTPGEAFF

clone_size: .
j_call: TRBJ2-2
v_call: TRBV10-2
d_call: TRBD2
cdr3_nt: TGCGCCAGCATGACAGCGGGAGGGGCCACCGGGGAGCTGTTTTTT
cdr3_aa: CASMTAGGATGELFF

clone_size: .
j_call: TRBJ1-5
v_call: TRBV10-2
d_call: .
cdr3_nt: TGCGCCAGCAGTCTGGACCAAATAGGGCCCCAGCATTTT
cdr3_aa: CASSLDQIGPQHF

clone_size: .
j_call: TRBJ2-5
v_call: TRBV27
d_call: TRBD1
cdr3_nt: TGTGCCAGCAGTTCCACGACAACCACACAGGGGGCGAAGGGCGAGACCCAGTACTTC
cdr3_aa: CASSSTTTTQGAKGETQYF

clone_size: .
j_call: TRBJ1-2
v_call: TRBV6-1
d_call: .
cdr3_nt: TGTGCCAGCTCCTACGGAGCTAACTATGGCTACACCTTC
cdr3_aa: CASSYGANYGYTF

clone_size: .
j_call: TRBJ1-1
v_call: TRBV7-9
d_call: TRBD1
cdr3_nt: TGTGCCAGCAGCTCCACAGGGGTTTTTACCACTGAAGCTTTCTTT
cdr3_aa: CASSSTGVFTTEAFF

clone_size: .
j_call: TRBJ1-3
v_call: TRBV2
d_call: .
cdr3_nt: TGTGCCAGCACCCCAGTCGGTATCTCTGGAAACACCATATATTTT
cdr3_aa: CASTPVGISGNTIYF

clone_size: .
j_call: TRBJ2-3
v_call: TRBV7-7
d_call: .
cdr3_nt: TGTGCCAGCAGCCCAGACGGAAGCACAGATACGCAGTATTTT
cdr3_aa: CASSPDGSTDTQYF

clone_size: few
j_call: TRBJ2-3
v_call: TRBV5-8
d_call: TRBD2
cdr3_nt: TGTGCCAGCAGCCCTACTAGCGGGGTCGCCACAGATACGCAGTATTTT
cdr3_aa: CASSPTSGVATDTQYF

clone_size: few
j_call: TRBJ2-1
v_call: TRBV27
d_call: .
cdr3_nt: TGTGCCAGCAGTTTAAAACAGGGTGAGGGCTCCTACAATGAGCAGTTCTTC
cdr3_aa: CASSLKQGEGSYNEQFF

clone_size: large
j_call: TRBJ1-1
v_call: TRBV28
d_call: .
cdr3_nt: TGTGCCAGCAGTTTATTGGGCTCGGGGGAAGCTTTCTTT
cdr3_aa: CASSLLGSGEAFF

clone_size: .
j_call: TRBJ1-1
v_call: TRBV9
d_call: .
cdr3_nt: TGTGCCAGCAGAGCAATGGACAGCATGAACACTGAAGCTTTCTTT
cdr3_aa: CASRAMDSMNTEAFF

clone_size: once
j_call: TRBJ2-7
v_call: TRBV27
d_call: TRBD1
cdr3_nt: TGTGCCAGCAGTCCGACAGGGACCTCGAGCTCCTACGAGCAGTACTTC
cdr3_aa: CASSPTGTSSSYEQYF

clone_size: .
j_call: TRBJ2-7
v_call: TRBV7-3
d_call: TRBD1
cdr3_nt: TGTGCCAGCAGCTTGGGACAGTACCTTCGTGAGCAGTACTTC
cdr3_aa: CASSLGQYLREQYF

clone_size: .
j_call: TRBJ1-3
v_call: TRBV11-2
d_call: .
cdr3_nt: TGTGCCAGCATCCCGGTAGGGGGGCTCGGAAACACCATATATTTT
cdr3_aa: CASIPVGGLGNTIYF

clone_size: .
j_call: TRBJ2-1
v_call: TRBV29-1
d_call: .
cdr3_nt: TGCAGCGTTGACCCACAGGGCTACAATGAGCAGTTCTTC
cdr3_aa: CSVDPQGYNEQFF

clone_size: few
j_call: TRBJ2-1
v_call: TRBV5-1
d_call: TRBD1
cdr3_nt: TGCGCCAGCAGCGCCAGGACAGGGGACAATGAGCAGTTCTTC
cdr3_aa: CASSARTGDNEQFF

clone_size: .
j_call: TRBJ2-5
v_call: TRBV27
d_call: .
cdr3_nt: TGTGCCAGCAGTTTAGGAGGGCAGGGCGGAGAGACCCAGTACTTC
cdr3_aa: CASSLGGQGGETQYF

clone_size: .
j_call: TRBJ1-3
v_call: TRBV11-2
d_call: TRBD1
cdr3_nt: TGTGCCAGCAGCTTGGACAGGGGGGTAGGAAACACCATATATTTT
cdr3_aa: CASSLDRGVGNTIYF

clone_size: .
j_call: TRBJ2-7
v_call: TRBV11-2
d_call: .
cdr3_nt: TGTGCCAGCAGAGGCATTTCCTACGAGCAGTACTTC
cdr3_aa: CASRGISYEQYF

clone_size: once
j_call: TRBJ2-1
v_call: TRBV4-2
d_call: .
cdr3_nt: TGTGCCAGCAGCCAAGATCCCCTGGCAGGCGGCTTCTTC
cdr3_aa: CASSQDPLAGGFF

clone_size: once
j_call: TRBJ2-3
v_call: TRBV5-6
d_call: .
cdr3_nt: TGTGCCAGCAGCGGTGACGGGGGTCGTACAGATACGCAGTATTTT
cdr3_aa: CASSGDGGRTDTQYF